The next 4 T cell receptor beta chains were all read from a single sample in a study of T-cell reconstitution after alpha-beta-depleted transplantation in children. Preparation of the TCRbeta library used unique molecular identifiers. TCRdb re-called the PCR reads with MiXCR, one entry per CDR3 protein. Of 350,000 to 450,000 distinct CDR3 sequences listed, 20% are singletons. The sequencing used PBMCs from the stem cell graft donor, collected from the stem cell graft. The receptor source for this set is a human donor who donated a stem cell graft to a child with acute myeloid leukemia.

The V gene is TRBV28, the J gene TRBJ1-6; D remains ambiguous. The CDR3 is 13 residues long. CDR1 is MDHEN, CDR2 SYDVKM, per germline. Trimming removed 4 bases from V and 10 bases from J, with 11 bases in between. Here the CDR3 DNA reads TGTGCCAGCAGTTCCGACGGGGTATCACCCCTCCACTTT. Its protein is CASSSDGVSPLHF.

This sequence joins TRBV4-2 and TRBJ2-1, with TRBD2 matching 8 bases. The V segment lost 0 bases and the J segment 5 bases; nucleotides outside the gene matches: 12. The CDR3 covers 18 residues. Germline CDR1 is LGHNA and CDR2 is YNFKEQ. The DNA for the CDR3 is TGTGCCAGCAGCCAAGATCTGGTCGTAGCGGGATTTGACAATGAGCAGTTCTTC. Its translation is CASSQDLVVAGFDNEQFF.

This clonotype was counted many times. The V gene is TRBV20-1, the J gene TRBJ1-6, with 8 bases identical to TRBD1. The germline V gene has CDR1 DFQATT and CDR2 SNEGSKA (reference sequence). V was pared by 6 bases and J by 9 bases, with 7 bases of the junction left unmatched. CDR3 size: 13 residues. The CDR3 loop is CSARTDRVSPLHF. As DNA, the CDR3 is TGCAGTGCGCGGACGGACAGGGTTTCACCCCTCCACTTT.

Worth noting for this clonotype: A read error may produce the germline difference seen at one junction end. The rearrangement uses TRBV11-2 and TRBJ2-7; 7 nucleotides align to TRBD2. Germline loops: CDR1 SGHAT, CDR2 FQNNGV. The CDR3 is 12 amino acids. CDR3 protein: CASSLYRREMRF. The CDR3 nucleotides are TGTGCCAGCAGCTTATATAGGCGGGAGATGCGTTTC.